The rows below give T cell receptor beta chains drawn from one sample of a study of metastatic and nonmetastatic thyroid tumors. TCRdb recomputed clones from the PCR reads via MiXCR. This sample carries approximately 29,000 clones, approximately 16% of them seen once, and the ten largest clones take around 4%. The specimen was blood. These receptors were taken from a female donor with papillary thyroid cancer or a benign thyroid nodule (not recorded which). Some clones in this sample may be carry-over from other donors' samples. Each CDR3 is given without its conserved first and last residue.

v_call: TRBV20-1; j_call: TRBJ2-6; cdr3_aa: SAISAGGGANVLT
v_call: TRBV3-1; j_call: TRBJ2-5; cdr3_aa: ASSLVTLQETQY
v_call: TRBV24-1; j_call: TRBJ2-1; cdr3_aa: ATSDFSGSSEQF
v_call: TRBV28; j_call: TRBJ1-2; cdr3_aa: ASSSSGGPYGYT
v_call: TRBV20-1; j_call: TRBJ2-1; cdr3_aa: SDRPLPAGGENEQF
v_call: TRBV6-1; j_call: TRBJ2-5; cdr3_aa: ASRPQGRGEETQY
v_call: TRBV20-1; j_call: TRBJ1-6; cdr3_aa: SARDLDRDNSPLH
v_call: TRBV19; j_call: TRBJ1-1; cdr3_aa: AVARGVNTEAF
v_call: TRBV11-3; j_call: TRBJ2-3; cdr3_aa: ASSLEGADTQY
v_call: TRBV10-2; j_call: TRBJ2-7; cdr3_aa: ASARGASGYYEQY
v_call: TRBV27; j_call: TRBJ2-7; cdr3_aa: VTRLAVAHLEQY
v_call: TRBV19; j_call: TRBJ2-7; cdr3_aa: ASSTHTTASYEQY
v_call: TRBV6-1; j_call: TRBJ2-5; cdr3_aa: ASIRRLAGARETQY
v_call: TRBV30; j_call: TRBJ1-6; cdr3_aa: AWRRGYYNSPLH
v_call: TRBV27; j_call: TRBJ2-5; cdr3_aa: ASSVSGSVGETQY
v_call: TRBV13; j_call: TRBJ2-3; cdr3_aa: ASSPDRREPVPDTQY
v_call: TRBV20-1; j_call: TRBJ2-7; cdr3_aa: SAGTAGGAYEQY
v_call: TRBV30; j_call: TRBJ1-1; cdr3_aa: ALTSEAF
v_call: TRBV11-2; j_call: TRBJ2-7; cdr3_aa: ASSSSSYEQY
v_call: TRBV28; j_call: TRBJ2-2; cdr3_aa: ASSITSGSRELF
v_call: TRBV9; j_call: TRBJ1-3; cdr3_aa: ASSVGPPRSSGNTIY
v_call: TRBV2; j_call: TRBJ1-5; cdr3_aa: ASRDRGRNQPQH
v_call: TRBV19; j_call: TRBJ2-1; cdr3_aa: ASSARDSSSYNEQF
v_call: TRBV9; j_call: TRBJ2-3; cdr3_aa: ASSRRRGQTDTQY
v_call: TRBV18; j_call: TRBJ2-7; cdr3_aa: ASSVGRGHEQY
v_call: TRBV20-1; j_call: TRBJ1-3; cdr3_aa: SAEAYDMSSGNTIY
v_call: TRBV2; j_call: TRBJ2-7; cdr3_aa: ASSDISHEQY
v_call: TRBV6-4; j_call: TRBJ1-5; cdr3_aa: ASSPGYNQPQH
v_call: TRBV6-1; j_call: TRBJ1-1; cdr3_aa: ASSGQGARTEAF
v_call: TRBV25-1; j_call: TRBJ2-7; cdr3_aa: ATESGQGAYEQY
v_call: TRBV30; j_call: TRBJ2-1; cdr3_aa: AWSDGRQYEQF
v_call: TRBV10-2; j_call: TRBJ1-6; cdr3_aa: ASRVSSYNSPLH
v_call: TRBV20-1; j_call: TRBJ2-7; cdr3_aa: SSIGISYEQY
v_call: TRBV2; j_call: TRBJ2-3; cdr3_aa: ASREREGTDTQY
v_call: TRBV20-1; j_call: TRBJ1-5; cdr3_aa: SALPIQGGQPQH
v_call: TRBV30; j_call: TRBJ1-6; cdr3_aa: AWRRGSYNSPLH
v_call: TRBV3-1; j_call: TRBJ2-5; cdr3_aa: ASSQDPPTSLGTQY
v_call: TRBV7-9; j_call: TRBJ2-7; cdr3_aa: ASSLSGLSYEQY
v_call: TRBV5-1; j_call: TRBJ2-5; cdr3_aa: ASSLSGWVETKY
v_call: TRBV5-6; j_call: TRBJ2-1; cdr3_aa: ASSSPTSSEQF
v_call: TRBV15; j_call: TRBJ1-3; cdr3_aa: ATSRPQDDHGNTIY
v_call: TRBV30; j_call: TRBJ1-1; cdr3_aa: AWVDLGGSTEAF
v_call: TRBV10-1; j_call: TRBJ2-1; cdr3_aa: ASSESLSMNEQF
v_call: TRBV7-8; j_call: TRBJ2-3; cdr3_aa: ASSPPGLSTDTQY
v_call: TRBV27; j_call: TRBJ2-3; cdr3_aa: ASSLLAGTFTDTQY
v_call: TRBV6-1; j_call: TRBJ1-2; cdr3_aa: ASRVDRGLYGYT
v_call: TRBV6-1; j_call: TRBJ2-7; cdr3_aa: ASSSGTTNYEQY
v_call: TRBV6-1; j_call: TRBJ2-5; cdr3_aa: ASNHGLAGETQY